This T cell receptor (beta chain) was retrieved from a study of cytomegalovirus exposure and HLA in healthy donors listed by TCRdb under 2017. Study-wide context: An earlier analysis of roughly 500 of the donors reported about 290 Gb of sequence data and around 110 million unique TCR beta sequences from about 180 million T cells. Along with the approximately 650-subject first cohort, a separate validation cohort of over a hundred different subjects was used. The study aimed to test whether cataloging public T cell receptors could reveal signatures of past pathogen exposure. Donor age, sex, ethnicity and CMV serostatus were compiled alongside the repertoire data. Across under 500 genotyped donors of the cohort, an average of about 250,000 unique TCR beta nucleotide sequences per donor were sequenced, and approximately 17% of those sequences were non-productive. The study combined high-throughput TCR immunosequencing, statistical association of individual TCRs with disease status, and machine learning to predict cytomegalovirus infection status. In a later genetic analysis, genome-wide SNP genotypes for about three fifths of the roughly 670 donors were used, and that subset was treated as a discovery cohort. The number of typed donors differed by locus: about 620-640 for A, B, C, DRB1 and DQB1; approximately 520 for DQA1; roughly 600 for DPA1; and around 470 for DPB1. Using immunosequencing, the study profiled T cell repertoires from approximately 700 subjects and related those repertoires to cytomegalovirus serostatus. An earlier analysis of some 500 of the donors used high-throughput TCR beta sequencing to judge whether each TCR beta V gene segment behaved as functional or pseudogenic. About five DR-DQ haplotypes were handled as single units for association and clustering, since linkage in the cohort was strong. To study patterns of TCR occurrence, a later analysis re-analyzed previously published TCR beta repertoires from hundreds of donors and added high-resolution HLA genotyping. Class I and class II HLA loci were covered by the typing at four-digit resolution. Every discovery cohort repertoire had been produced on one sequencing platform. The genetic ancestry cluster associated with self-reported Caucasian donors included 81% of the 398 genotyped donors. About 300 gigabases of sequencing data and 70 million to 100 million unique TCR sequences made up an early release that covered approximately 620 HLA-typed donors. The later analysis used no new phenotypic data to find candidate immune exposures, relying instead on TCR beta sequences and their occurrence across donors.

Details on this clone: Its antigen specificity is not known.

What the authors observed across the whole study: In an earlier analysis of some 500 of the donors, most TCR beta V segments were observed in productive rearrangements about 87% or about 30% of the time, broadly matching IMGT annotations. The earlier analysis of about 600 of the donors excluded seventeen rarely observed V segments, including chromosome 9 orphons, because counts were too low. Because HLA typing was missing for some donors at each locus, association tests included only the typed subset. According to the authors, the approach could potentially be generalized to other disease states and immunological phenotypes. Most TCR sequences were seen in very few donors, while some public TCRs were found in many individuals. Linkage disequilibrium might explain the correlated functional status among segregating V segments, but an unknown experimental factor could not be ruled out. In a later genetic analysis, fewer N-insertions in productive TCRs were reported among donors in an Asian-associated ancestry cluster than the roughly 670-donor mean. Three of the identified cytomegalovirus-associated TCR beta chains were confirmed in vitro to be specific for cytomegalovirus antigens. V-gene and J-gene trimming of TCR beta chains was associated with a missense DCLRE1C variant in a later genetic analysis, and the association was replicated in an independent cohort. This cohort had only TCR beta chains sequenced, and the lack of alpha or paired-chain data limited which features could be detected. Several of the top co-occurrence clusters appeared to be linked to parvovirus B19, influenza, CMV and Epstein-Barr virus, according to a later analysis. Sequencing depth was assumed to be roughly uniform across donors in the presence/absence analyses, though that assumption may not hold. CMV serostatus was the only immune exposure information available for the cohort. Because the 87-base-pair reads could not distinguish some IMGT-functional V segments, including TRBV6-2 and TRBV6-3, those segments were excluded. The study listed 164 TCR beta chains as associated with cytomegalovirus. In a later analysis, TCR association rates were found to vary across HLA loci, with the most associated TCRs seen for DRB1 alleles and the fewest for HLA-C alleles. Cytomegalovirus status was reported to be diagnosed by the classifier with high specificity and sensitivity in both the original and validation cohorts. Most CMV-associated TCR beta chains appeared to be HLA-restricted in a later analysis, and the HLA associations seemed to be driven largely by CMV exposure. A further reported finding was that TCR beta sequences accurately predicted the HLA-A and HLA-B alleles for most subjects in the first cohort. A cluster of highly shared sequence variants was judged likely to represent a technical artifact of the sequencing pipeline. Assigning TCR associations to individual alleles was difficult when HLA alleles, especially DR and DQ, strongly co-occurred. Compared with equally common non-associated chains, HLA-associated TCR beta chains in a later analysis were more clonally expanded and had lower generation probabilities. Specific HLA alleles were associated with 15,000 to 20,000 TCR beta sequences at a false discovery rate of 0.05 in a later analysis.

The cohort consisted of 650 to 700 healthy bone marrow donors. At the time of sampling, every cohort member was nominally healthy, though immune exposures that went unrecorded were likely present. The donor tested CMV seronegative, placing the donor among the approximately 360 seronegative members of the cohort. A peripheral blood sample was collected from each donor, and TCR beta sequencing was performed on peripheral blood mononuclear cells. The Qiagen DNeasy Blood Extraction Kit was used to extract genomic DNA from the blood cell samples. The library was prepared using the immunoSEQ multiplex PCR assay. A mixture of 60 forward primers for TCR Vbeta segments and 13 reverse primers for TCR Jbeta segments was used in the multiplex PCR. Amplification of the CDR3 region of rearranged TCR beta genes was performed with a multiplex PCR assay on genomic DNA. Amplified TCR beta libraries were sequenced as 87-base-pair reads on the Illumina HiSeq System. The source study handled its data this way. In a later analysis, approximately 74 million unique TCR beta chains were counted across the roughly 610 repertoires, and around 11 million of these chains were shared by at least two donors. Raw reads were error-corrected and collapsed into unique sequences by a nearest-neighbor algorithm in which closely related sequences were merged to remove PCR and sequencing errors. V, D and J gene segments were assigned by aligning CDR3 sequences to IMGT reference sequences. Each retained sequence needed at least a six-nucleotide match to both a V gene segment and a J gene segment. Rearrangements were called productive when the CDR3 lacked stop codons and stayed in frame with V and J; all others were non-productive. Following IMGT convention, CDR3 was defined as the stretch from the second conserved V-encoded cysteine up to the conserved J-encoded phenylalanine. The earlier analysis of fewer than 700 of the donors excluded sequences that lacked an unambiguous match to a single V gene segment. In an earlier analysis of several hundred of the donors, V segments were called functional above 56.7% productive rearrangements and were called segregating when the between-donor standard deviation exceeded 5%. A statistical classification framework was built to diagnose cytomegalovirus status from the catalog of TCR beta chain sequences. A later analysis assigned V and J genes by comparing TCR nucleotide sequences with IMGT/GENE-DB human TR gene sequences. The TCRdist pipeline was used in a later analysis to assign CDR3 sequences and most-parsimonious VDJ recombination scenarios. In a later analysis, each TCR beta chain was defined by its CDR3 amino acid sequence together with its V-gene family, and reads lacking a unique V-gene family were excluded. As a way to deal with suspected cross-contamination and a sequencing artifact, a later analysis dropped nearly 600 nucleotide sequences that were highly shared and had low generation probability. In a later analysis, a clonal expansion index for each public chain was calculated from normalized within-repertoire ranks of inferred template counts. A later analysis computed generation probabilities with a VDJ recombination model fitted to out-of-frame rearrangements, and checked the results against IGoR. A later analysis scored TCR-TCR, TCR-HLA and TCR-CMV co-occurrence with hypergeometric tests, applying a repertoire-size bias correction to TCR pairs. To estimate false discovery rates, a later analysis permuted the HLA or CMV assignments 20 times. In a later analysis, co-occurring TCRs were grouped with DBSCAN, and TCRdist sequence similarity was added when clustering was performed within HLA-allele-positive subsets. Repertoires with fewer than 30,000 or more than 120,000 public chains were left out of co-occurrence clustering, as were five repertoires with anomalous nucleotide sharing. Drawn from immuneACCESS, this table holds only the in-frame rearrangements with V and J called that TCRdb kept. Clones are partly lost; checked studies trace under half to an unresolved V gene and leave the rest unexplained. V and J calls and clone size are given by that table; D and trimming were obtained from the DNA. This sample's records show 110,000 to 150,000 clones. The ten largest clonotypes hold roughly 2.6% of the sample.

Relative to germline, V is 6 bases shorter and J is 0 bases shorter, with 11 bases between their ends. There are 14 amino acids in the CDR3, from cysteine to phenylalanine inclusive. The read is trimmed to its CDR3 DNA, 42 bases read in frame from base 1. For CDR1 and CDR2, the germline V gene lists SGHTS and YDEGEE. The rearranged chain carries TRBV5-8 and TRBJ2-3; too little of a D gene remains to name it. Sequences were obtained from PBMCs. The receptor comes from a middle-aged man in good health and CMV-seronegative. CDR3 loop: CASTLSFSTDTQYF. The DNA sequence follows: TGTGCCAGCACTCTAAGCTTTAGCACAGATACGCAGTATTTT.